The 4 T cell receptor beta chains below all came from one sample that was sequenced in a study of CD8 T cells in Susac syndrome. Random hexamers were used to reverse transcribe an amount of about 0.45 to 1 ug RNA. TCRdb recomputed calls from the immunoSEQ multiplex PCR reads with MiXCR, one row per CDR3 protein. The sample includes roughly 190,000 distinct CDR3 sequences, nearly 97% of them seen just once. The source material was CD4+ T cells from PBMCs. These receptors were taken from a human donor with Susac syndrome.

As DNA, the CDR3 is TGTGCCAGCAGTGCGGCCAGGATGAACACTGAAGCTTTCTTT. Translation: CASSAARMNTEAFF. This chain links TRBV2 with TRBJ1-1; no clear D gene. Trimming left V 4 bases short and J 0 bases short, with 9 bases between. Germline lookup yields CDR1 SNHLY and CDR2 FYNNEI. CDR3 length equals 14 residues.

The CDR3 DNA follows: TGCAGTGCTAGAGTCTTAGGGCAGTCCCGCACAGATACGCAGTATTTT. This encodes CSARVLGQSRTDTQYF. The chain employs TRBV20-1 and TRBJ2-3; D is unclear. V lost 1 base to trimming and J lost 1 base, with 15 bases between them. The CDR3 has 16 amino acids. The germline CDR1 and CDR2 sequences are DFQATT and SNEGSKA (reference sequence).

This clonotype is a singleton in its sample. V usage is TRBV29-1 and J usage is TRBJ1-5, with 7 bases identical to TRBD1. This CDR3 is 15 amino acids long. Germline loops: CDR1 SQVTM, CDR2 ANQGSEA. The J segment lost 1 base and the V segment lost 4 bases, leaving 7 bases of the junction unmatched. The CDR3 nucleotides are TGCAGCGTTGTCTTTGCGGGACAGAGCAATCAGCCCCAGCATTTT. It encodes CSVVFAGQSNQPQHF.

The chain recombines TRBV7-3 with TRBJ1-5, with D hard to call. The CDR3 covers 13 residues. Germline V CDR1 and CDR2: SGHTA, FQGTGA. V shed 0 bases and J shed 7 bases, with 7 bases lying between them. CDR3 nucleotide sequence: TGTGCCAGCAGCTTAACAGGGTCGCAGCCCCAGCATTTT. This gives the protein CASSLTGSQPQHF. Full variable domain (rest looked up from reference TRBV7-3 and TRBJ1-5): GAGVSQTPSNKVTEKGKYVELRCDPISGHTALYWYRQSLGQGPEFLIYFQGTGAADDSGLPNDRFFAVRPEGSVSTLKIQRTERGDSAVYLCASSLTGSQPQHFGDGTRLSIL.